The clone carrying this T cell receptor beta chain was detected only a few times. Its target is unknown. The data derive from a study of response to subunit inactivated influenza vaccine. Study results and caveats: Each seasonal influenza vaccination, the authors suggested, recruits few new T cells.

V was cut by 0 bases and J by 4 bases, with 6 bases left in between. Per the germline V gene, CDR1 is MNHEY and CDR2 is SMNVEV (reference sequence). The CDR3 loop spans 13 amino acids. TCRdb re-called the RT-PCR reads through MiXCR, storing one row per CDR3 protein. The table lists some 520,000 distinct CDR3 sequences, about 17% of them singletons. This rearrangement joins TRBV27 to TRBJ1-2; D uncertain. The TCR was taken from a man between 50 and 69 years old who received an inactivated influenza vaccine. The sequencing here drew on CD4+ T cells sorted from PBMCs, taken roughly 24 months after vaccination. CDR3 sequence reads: CASSLSETYGYTF. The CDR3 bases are TGTGCCAGCAGTTTATCTGAGACCTATGGCTACACCTTC.